Listed below are T cell receptor beta chains from one sample, sequenced in a study of cytomegalovirus exposure and HLA in healthy donors. Sequenced by immunoSEQ multiplex PCR; TCRdb stores in-frame clones only, minus some. The repertoire holds about 170,000 clones, with approximately 85% as singletons. The specimen sequenced was PBMCs. The receptors were gathered from a girl aged 2 to 10 in good health and CMV-seropositive. Both conserved end residues are part of each CDR3. A D gene is named only where the DNA matches it firmly. Size values are once, few and many counts, or a class for expanded clones, and some rows have none.

cdr3_aa cdr3_nt j_call v_call clone_size d_call cdr3_length
CAWSLSDRGPNTIYF TGTGCCTGGAGTCTGTCGGACAGGGGGCCAAACACCATATATTTT TRBJ1-3 TRBV30 . TRBD1 15
CSSSLDRVGYTF TGTTCCAGCAGCTTAGACCGGGTTGGCTACACCTTC TRBJ1-2 TRBV7-9 few . 12
CASSSRSMSQETQYF TGTGCCAGTAGTTCGCGAAGCATGTCCCAAGAGACCCAGTACTTC TRBJ2-5 TRBV19 . . 15
CASSIGPGDTQYF TGTGCCAGTAGTATAGGTCCAGGAGATACGCAGTATTTT TRBJ2-3 TRBV19 . . 13
CSLLEGLGETQYF TGCAGCCTACTGGAGGGGTTAGGAGAGACCCAGTACTTC TRBJ2-5 TRBV29-1 once . 13
CASSPGDVNTEAFF TGTGCCAGCAGTCCAGGGGACGTGAACACTGAAGCTTTCTTT TRBJ1-1 TRBV6-5 . . 14
CGSGFGNTIYF TGTGGGAGTGGATTTGGAAACACCATATATTTT TRBJ1-3 TRBV30 . . 11
CASSVSSVSEQYF TGCGCCAGCAGTGTTTCTAGTGTTTCCGAGCAGTACTTC TRBJ2-7 TRBV10-2 . . 13
CASSSGTGSYEQYF TGCGCCAGCAGCTCCGGGACTGGCTCCTACGAGCAGTACTTC TRBJ2-7 TRBV5-1 . . 14
CASSERWREGEETQYF TGTGCCAGCAGTGAAAGGTGGCGGGAGGGGGAAGAGACCCAGTACTTC TRBJ2-5 TRBV2 . TRBD2 16